This T cell receptor (beta chain) was found in a study of glioma-infiltrating T cells. TCR alpha and beta CDR3 regions were amplified from RNA using iRepertoire nested multiplex PCR. TCRdb itself ran the multiplex PCR reads through MiXCR, one entry per CDR3 protein. The table includes about 130,000 distinct CDR3 sequences, around 25% detected once. Study results and caveats: Very few CDR3 sequences were shared between tissue and blood.

This clonotype was recorded at least ten times. What it binds is not known. Looked up from germline, CDR1 is MNHEY and CDR2 is SMNVEV (reference sequence). The CDR3 covers 11 residues. V lost 7 bases and J lost 12, with 12 bases in between. This TCR derives from a human donor with low-grade glioma or glioblastoma, undergoing nonglioma brain surgery, or in good health (not recorded which). The sequenced material came from glioma tissue, nonneoplastic brain tissue, or PBMCs (not recorded which). V and J are TRBV27 and TRBJ1-4; possibly TRBD1 for D (6 bases). This chain's CDR3 is CASKGVAELFF. The CDR3, as DNA: TGTGCCAGCAAGGGGGTCGCCGAACTGTTTTTT.